These T cell receptor beta chains were read from a single sample in a study of regulatory T cells in long-lasting Graves disease. TCRdb independently ran MiXCR on the multiplex PCR reads; one entry per CDR3 protein. The data show about 530,000 distinct CDR3 sequences, about 16% seen once. In addition, the sample was reused for a study of T cells in Graves' hyperthyroidism and ophthalmopathy.

Material: peripheral blood mononuclear cells (PBMCs), obtained at new diagnosis, from a patient treated with antithyroid drugs. These receptors all come from a woman aged 35-65 years with Graves disease. CDR3s include the opening cysteine and the closing phenylalanine or tryptophan. Each record gives: J gene, D gene, V gene, clone size, CDR3 length, CDR3 DNA, CDR3 protein. The D gene is left open where the match is weak. The size of a clone is reported for some rows only, either as once, few or many, or as a class for expanded clones.

j_call: TRBJ1-6; d_call: TRBD1; v_call: TRBV27; clone_size: few; cdr3_length: 14; cdr3_nt: TGTGCCAGCAGTCTGGACAGGGTGGGATCACCCCTCCACTTT; cdr3_aa: CASSLDRVGSPLHF
j_call: TRBJ2-7; d_call: -; v_call: TRBV15; clone_size: few; cdr3_length: 16; cdr3_nt: TGTGCCACCAGCAGAGATTTTTCACGGTCGGGCTACGAGCAGTACTTC; cdr3_aa: CATSRDFSRSGYEQYF
j_call: TRBJ1-5; d_call: -; v_call: TRBV6-2/TRBV6-3; clone_size: many; cdr3_length: 15; cdr3_nt: TGTGCCAGCAGGTCGGTCTTTTCTAGCAATCAGCCCCAGCATTTT; cdr3_aa: CASRSVFSSNQPQHF
j_call: TRBJ1-2; d_call: TRBD1; v_call: TRBV30; clone_size: -; cdr3_length: 14; cdr3_nt: TGTGCCTGGACCCTAGGGGGACAGGGTGATGGCTACACCTTC; cdr3_aa: CAWTLGGQGDGYTF
j_call: TRBJ1-1; d_call: -; v_call: TRBV7-6; clone_size: -; cdr3_length: 14; cdr3_nt: TGTGCCAGCAGCTTATTTCCAGAAAACACTGAAGCTTTCTTT; cdr3_aa: CASSLFPENTEAFF
j_call: TRBJ2-7; d_call: -; v_call: TRBV3-1; clone_size: -; cdr3_length: 12; cdr3_nt: TGTGCCAGCAGCTCTATATACAGCGAGCAGTACTTC; cdr3_aa: CASSSIYSEQYF
j_call: TRBJ2-4; d_call: -; v_call: TRBV2; clone_size: many; cdr3_length: 16; cdr3_nt: TGTGCCAGCAGTGAACCAGCGGCGCTAGCCAAAAACATTCAGTACTTC; cdr3_aa: CASSEPAALAKNIQYF
j_call: TRBJ2-5; d_call: -; v_call: TRBV4-1; clone_size: few; cdr3_length: 15; cdr3_nt: TGCGCCAGCAGCCAAGCCCAGGGGTTCCAAGAGACCCAGTACTTC; cdr3_aa: CASSQAQGFQETQYF
j_call: TRBJ2-5; d_call: -; v_call: TRBV9; clone_size: few; cdr3_length: 16; cdr3_nt: TGTGCCAGCAGCGTGGGGGGCGGGGTGGGCCAAGAGACCCAGTACTTC; cdr3_aa: CASSVGGGVGQETQYF
j_call: TRBJ2-3; d_call: -; v_call: TRBV28; clone_size: many; cdr3_length: 11; cdr3_nt: TGTGCCAGCAGTTTATCACAGTACCAGTATTTT; cdr3_aa: CASSLSQYQYF